The 4 T cell receptor beta chains below were found in one sample sequenced in a study of T cell repertoires in cytomegalovirus infection. MiXCR, applied by TCRdb to the reads, yields one record per CDR3 protein. The repertoire holds about 400,000 distinct CDR3 sequences, with about 35% as singletons. Which antigens these TCRs recognize remains unknown. This specimen consisted of cultured PBMCs, obtained from culture after CMV antigen stimulation. The receptors come from a human donor in good health (CMV status not recorded). Some clones in this sample may be carry-over from other donors' samples.

The count of this clonotype is one. The chain carries TRBV6-5 and TRBJ2-2; 9 bases match TRBD1. Germline values: CDR1 MNHEY, CDR2 SVGAGI. The ends lost 5 bases at V and 5 bases at J; junction bases unmatched: 9. The CDR3 extends over 16 amino acids. CDR3 coding DNA: TGTGCCAGCAGTAAGACCCCGGGACAGGGTACCGGGGAGCTGTTTTTT. It specifies CASSKTPGQGTGELFF.

This clonotype has only a few counts. The chain couples TRBV6-2 or TRBV6-3 to TRBJ2-7; D might be TRBD1 (5 bases). From germline, CDR1 is MNHEY and CDR2 SVGEGT. The ends were cut back, 0 bases at V and 2 bases at J, with 14 bases in the middle. The CDR3 has 16 residues. CDR3 DNA sequence: TGTGCCAGCAGTTACTCGAGTATGCAGGGCCCCTACGAGCAGTACGTC. Encoded protein: CASSYSSMQGPYEQYV.

The chain has TRBV28 and TRBJ1-4; perhaps TRBD1 as D (5 bases). Trimming left V 7 bases short and J 8 bases short, with 20 bases between. This CDR3 spans 15 amino acids. CDR1 is MDHEN and CDR2 is SYDVKM in the germline V gene. DNA of the CDR3: TGTGCCAGCACCTACAGGACAAGGGTGGGAGAAAAACTGTTTTTT. Residues: CASTYRTRVGEKLFF.

J is TRBJ1-4 and V is TRBV24-1; possibly TRBD1 for D (5 bases). Germline CDR1 KGHDR, CDR2 SFDVKD. This CDR3 contains 14 residues. V was trimmed by 4 bases and J by 5 bases, leaving 10 bases between them. CDR3 in DNA: TGTGCCACCAGTGAGGGGACGGCGAATGAAAAACTGTTTTTT. Its protein product is CATSEGTANEKLFF.